The 27 T cell receptor beta chains below come from one sample, sequenced in a study of T cell responses to AZD1222 COVID-19 vaccine. Using immunoSEQ multiplex PCR, the repertoire was profiled, and TCRdb retains in-frame clones only, with some absent. The table shows more than 95,000 clones, with 70% to 90% occurring only once. The sequences come from peripheral blood, collected 28 days after the second AZD1222 dose. All receptors derive from an adult who received the AZD1222 COVID-19 vaccine.

This chain joins TRBV10-3 and TRBJ2-1; D call uncertain. V gave up 0 bases and J gave up 8 bases, with 5 bases separating them. This CDR3 has 12 amino acids. Germline V gene sequence: CDR1 ENHRY, CDR2 SYGVKD. The CDR3, as DNA: TGTGCCATCAGTGAGTCGGGTGATGAGCAGTTCTTC. It codes for CAISESGDEQFF.

The table lists this clone with a count of one. V and J are TRBV5-8 and TRBJ1-5; D remains ambiguous. V lost 3 bases and J lost 7, with 11 bases in between. Looked up from germline, CDR1 is SGHTS and CDR2 is YDEGEE. CDR3 length: 13 amino acids. This CDR3 is CASSWSFSQPQHF. The DNA of the CDR3 is TGTGCCAGCAGCTGGTCGTTCAGCCAGCCCCAGCATTTT.

This chain joins TRBV5-5 and TRBJ2-3; D gene unclear. The CDR3 spans 12 residues. Germline loops: CDR1 SGHKS, CDR2 YYEKEE (reference sequence). V was pared by 4 bases and J by 4 bases, with 7 bases between. CDR3 DNA: TGTGCCAGCAGCCTGACCCCAGATACGCAGTATTTT. The encoded protein is CASSLTPDTQYF. Variable domain in full (rest from reference TRBV5-5 and TRBJ2-3): DAGVTQSPTHLIKTRGQQVTLRCSPISGHKSVSWYQQVLGQGPQFIFQYYEKEERGRGNFPDRFSARQFPNYSSELNVNALLLGDSALYLCASSLTPDTQYFGPGTRLTVL.

This clone was found once. The V call is TRBV7-8, the J call TRBJ1-3; TRBD1 aligns across 7 bases. Germline trimming cut 6 bases from V and 4 bases from J; bases unmatched to any gene: 6. Germline-derived CDR1 and CDR2 are SGHVS and FQNEAQ. The CDR3 is made up of 14 amino acids. The CDR3, as DNA: TGTGCCAGCAGTACAGGGGTAGTCGGAAACACCATATATTTT. It is translated as CASSTGVVGNTIYF.

The rearrangement joins TRBV15 to TRBJ2-1; D possibly corresponds to TRBD2 (6 bases). Germline assignment: CDR1 LNHNV and CDR2 YYDKDF (reference sequence). V shed 2 bases and J shed 3 bases, with 14 bases lying between them. CDR3 length equals 16 residues. The CDR3 sequence: CATSRPLARYYNEQFF. CDR3 sequence (DNA): TGTGCCACCAGCAGACCCCTAGCGAGATACTACAATGAGCAGTTCTTC. The variable domain in full, completed from reference TRBV15 and TRBJ2-1, reads DAMVIQNPRYQVTQFGKPVTLSCSQTLNHNVMYWYQQKSSQAPKLLFHYYDKDFNNEADTPDNFQSRRPNTSFCFLDIRSPGLGDTAMYLCATSRPLARYYNEQFFGPGTRLTVL.

The chain combines TRBV27 with TRBJ1-2, with 9 bases fitting TRBD1. The CDR3 has 13 residues. V trimming: 3 bases; J trimming: 8 bases; junction bases outside the gene matches: 4. The V gene's germline CDR1 is MNHEY and CDR2 SMNVEV (reference sequence). CDR3 protein: CASSFTGGVGYTF. The DNA for the CDR3 is TGTGCCAGCAGTTTCACAGGGGGCGTAGGCTACACCTTC.

The chain employs TRBV6-5 and TRBJ1-1; D not resolved. CDR1 is MNHEY and CDR2 is SVGAGI in the germline V gene. The CDR3 is 15 residues long. Trimming took 0 bases from V and 1 from J, leaving 9 bases between them. The CDR3 bases are TGTGCCAGCAGTTACTCCGCTGATAGGAACACTGAAGCTTTCTTT. It is translated as CASSYSADRNTEAFF.

This rearrangement joins TRBV27 to TRBJ1-6, with 8 bases identical to TRBD1. V gave up 8 bases and J gave up 10 bases; unmatched junction bases: 7. Germline CDR1 reads MNHEY; CDR2 reads SMNVEV (reference sequence). CDR3 size: 13 residues. CDR3 protein: CASQDRVGSPLHF. The CDR3 nucleotides are TGTGCCAGCCAGGACAGGGTCGGCTCACCCCTCCACTTT.

The V gene is TRBV5-1, the J gene TRBJ2-5; D perhaps matches TRBD2 (5 bases). The V end was cut by 3 bases, the J end by 6 bases, with 18 bases between. CDR3 length equals 15 residues. Germline CDR1 reads SGHRS; CDR2 reads YFSETQ. CDR3 residues: CASSSSPGLGQTQYF. The CDR3 DNA is TGCGCCAGCAGCTCTAGCCCCGGACTCGGGCAGACCCAGTACTTC.

CDR3 coding DNA: TGTGCCAGCAGCCCCCTAGCGGGAGCTTTCTACAATGAGCAGTTCTTC. It translates to CASSPLAGAFYNEQFF. The chain has TRBV11-2 and TRBJ2-1; 10 bases agree with TRBD2. CDR1 is SGHAT and CDR2 is FQNNGV in the germline V gene. The CDR3 spans 16 residues. Unmatched junction bases numbered 7, after V lost 5 bases and J lost 3 bases.

There are a few counts of this clone. The chain employs TRBV6-1 and TRBJ1-5, with D perhaps matching TRBD1 (5 bases). V was pared by 3 bases and J by 6 bases, with 6 bases between. CDR1 and CDR2 from the germline V gene are MNHNS and SASEGT. This CDR3 spans 12 amino acids. The CDR3 region is CASSERGQPQHF. The CDR3 DNA reads as TGTGCCAGCAGTGAGAGGGGTCAGCCCCAGCATTTT.

This rearrangement joins TRBV19 to TRBJ1-2; a weak D match, TRBD1 (5 bases). Germline CDR1 is LNHDA and CDR2 is SQIVND (reference sequence). The ends were cut back, 3 bases at V and 6 bases at J, with 11 bases in the middle. This CDR3 spans 13 amino acids. The CDR3 protein is CASSMGDGDGYTF. The CDR3 region has the DNA TGTGCCAGTAGTATGGGGGACGGGGATGGCTACACCTTC.

The rearrangement joins TRBV5-6 to TRBJ2-7, with a weak D call TRBD2 (6 bases). V was clipped by 1 base and J by 7 bases, with 12 bases between them. CDR1 is SGHDT and CDR2 is YYEEEE in the germline V gene. This CDR3 has 13 residues. The CDR3 loop is CASSLPGVREQYF. In DNA, the CDR3 is TGTGCCAGCAGCTTGCCGGGAGTGCGGGAGCAGTACTTC. Filled out from reference TRBV5-6 and TRBJ2-7, the complete variable domain reads DAGVTQSPTHLIKTRGQQVTLRCSPKSGHDTVSWYQQALGQGPQFIFQYYEEEERQRGNFPDRFSGHQFPNYSSELNVNALLLGDSALYLCASSLPGVREQYFGPGTRLTVT.

This chain links TRBV5-5 with TRBJ2-3; D unresolved. This CDR3 contains 13 residues. V dropped 1 base and J dropped 2 bases, with 5 bases sitting between them. CDR1 and CDR2 from the germline V gene are SGHKS and YYEKEE (reference sequence). The CDR3 is CASSLWTTDTQYF. CDR3 nucleotide sequence: TGTGCCAGCAGCTTGTGGACCACAGATACGCAGTATTTT.

The CDR3 DNA reads TGTGCCAGCAGCCAAGACAGGTCAGGGCCCCAGCATTTT. Translating it yields CASSQDRSGPQHF. The chain combines TRBV4-2 with TRBJ1-5; D gene unclear. V was pared by 0 bases and J by 9 bases, with 9 bases between. The CDR3 extends over 13 amino acids. Looked up from germline, CDR1 is LGHNA and CDR2 is YNFKEQ.

The V and J genes are TRBV18 and TRBJ1-3; no firm D call. CDR3 length: 13 amino acids. Germline loops: CDR1 KGHSH, CDR2 LQKENI. V was cut by 3 bases and J by 0 bases, with 3 bases left in between. CDR3 residues: CASSPFSGNTIYF. CDR3 coding DNA: TGTGCCAGCTCACCCTTCTCTGGAAACACCATATATTTT.

This clone was detected a few times. The chain couples TRBV5-1 to TRBJ1-2, with D perhaps TRBD1 (6 bases). Germline CDR1 is SGHRS and CDR2 is YFSETQ. The CDR3 runs 14 residues. Trimming took 9 bases from V and 4 from J, leaving 19 bases between them. In nucleotides, the CDR3 is TGCGCCACAAGGTTGTCAGGGGCAGGCTATGGCTACACCTTC. Translation: CATRLSGAGYGYTF.

The chain uses TRBV28 and TRBJ2-7; a weak D match, TRBD2 (5 bases). The germline V gene encodes CDR1 MDHEN and CDR2 SYDVKM. The CDR3 runs 14 residues. V lost 3 bases and J 1 base, leaving 10 bases between the germline ends. The CDR3 DNA is TGTGCCAGCAGTTTTCAGCGGATGTCCTACGAGCAGTACTTC. This codes for CASSFQRMSYEQYF.

The chain is built from TRBV18 and TRBJ2-1; 7 nucleotides agree with TRBD1. This CDR3 has 17 residues. V dropped 3 bases and J dropped 8; count of bases not matched to a gene: 16. Per the germline V gene, CDR1 is KGHSH and CDR2 is LQKENI. The CDR3 here is CASSPRPDRVGDDEQFF. Written as DNA, the CDR3 is TGTGCCAGCTCACCCCGGCCAGACAGGGTGGGAGACGATGAGCAGTTCTTC.

The chain has TRBV9 and TRBJ1-2; D is unclear. Trimming removed 0 bases at V and 8 bases at J, with 17 bases between. The CDR3 length is 15 residues. Germline CDR1 is SGDLS and CDR2 is YYNGEE. The CDR3 is CASSVGPGPVRGYTF. DNA of the CDR3: TGTGCCAGCAGCGTAGGGCCGGGCCCGGTGAGGGGCTACACCTTC.

This sequence joins TRBV5-6 and TRBJ1-2; possible D gene TRBD1, 6 bases. The germline V gene has CDR1 SGHDT and CDR2 YYEEEE. Trimming stripped 0 bases from V and 7 bases from J, with 10 bases between. This CDR3 has 13 amino acids. CDR3: CASSLANRVGYTF. The DNA for the CDR3 is TGTGCCAGCAGCTTGGCCAACAGGGTTGGCTACACCTTC.

This clone has only one observation. The chain carries TRBV6-1 and TRBJ1-2; 7 bases align to TRBD1. The V gene end was trimmed by 1 base and the J gene end by 8 bases; junction bases not matched to a gene: 10. The CDR3 length is 15 residues. Germline CDR1 reads MNHNS; CDR2 reads SASEGT. CDR3 bases: TGTGCCAGCAGTGAAGGGACAGGAACAATATACGGCTACACCTTC. Translated, it gives CASSEGTGTIYGYTF.

The chain employs TRBV7-9 and TRBJ1-1; perhaps TRBD1 as D (6 bases). V was pared by 1 base and J by 0 bases, with 12 bases between. The CDR3 has 16 residues. Per germline, CDR1 SEHNR and CDR2 FQNEAQ (reference sequence). The CDR3 nucleotides read TGTGCCAGCAGCTTAGAGAGGGGGGCGATGAACACTGAAGCTTTCTTT. Translated: CASSLERGAMNTEAFF.

This clone was recorded once. CDR3 in amino acids: CASSQEGGRGTYGYTF. In nucleotides, the CDR3 is TGTGCCAGCAGCCAAGAGGGCGGCAGGGGGACCTATGGCTACACCTTC. V gene TRBV3-1 (or the pseudogene TRBV3-2) combines with J gene TRBJ1-2, with TRBD1 identical over 7 bases. Per the germline V gene, CDR1 is LGHDT and CDR2 is YNNKEL (reference sequence). The V and J ends lost 0 bases and 4 bases, in that order; junction bases with no gene match: 8. This CDR3 has 16 amino acids.

This clone has a handful of counts. J is TRBJ1-4 and V is TRBV5-1; D unresolved. V dropped 0 bases and J dropped 8 bases, with 5 bases sitting between them. CDR3 length equals 12 residues. Germline V gene lookup returns CDR1 SGHRS and CDR2 YFSETQ. The CDR3 bases are TGCGCCAGCAGCTTGGTCGGAGAAAAACTGTTTTTT. Encoded protein: CASSLVGEKLFF.

The chain combines TRBV19 with TRBJ2-7; TRBD1 aligns across 9 bases. V was clipped by 8 bases and J by 3 bases; unmatched bases: 5. Germline V gene data show CDR1 as LNHDA and CDR2 as SQIVND (reference sequence). The CDR3 is 13 residues long. The CDR3 protein is CASRGQGNYEQYF. The DNA for the CDR3 is TGTGCCAGTCGGGGACAGGGTAACTACGAGCAGTACTTC.

This clone was detected once. The rearrangement links TRBV7-9 to TRBJ1-6; D gene unclear. The V gene's germline CDR1 is SEHNR and CDR2 FQNEAQ (reference sequence). The CDR3 length is 12 residues. Deletions cut 4 bases from V and 5 bases from J, with 3 bases between. The CDR3 coding sequence is TGTGCCAGCAGCTCGAATAATTCACCCCTCCACTTT. The encoded protein is CASSSNNSPLHF.